The 26 T cell receptor beta chains in this list originate from one sample, sequenced in a study of OX40 agonist ivuxolimab in advanced cancers. Using immunoSEQ multiplex PCR, the repertoire was profiled, and TCRdb retains in-frame clones only, with some absent. This repertoire shows over 50,000 clones, approximately 81% found once; its top ten account for roughly 0.53%. The sequenced sample was CD4+ or CD8+ T cells sorted from blood, obtained in a trial of the OX40 agonist ivuxolimab. These receptors all come from an adult with an advanced solid tumor such as melanoma, head and neck, liver or kidney cancer.

This sequence joins TRBV14 and TRBJ2-7, with D tentatively TRBD2 (6 bases). V was trimmed by 0 bases and J by 5 bases, leaving 17 bases between them. This CDR3 contains 16 residues. Germline CDR1 and CDR2: SGHDN and FVKESK. The CDR3 here is CASSQDFGGKGNEQYF. In nucleotides, the CDR3 is TGTGCCAGCAGCCAAGATTTCGGCGGGAAGGGTAACGAGCAGTACTTC. The whole variable domain, remainder taken from reference TRBV14 and TRBJ2-7, is EAGVTQFPSHSVIEKGQTVTLRCDPISGHDNLYWYRRVMGKEIKFLLHFVKESKQDESGMPNNRFLAERTGGTYSTLKVQPAELEDSGVYFCASSQDFGGKGNEQYFGPGTRLTVT.

The genes are TRBV11-2 and TRBJ2-7; no clear D gene. The CDR3 length is 13 residues. Germline-derived CDR1 and CDR2 are SGHAT and FQNNGV. V lost 1 base and J lost 3, with 7 bases in between. CDR3 bases: TGTGCCAGCAGCTTAGCGGCTCACTACGAGCAGTACTTC. Residues: CASSLAAHYEQYF.

The V gene is TRBV7-8, the J gene TRBJ2-1, with TRBD2 matching over 11 bases. The V gene's germline CDR1 is SGHVS and CDR2 FQNEAQ. The junction had 3 bases not matched to a gene; V was cut back by 1 base and J by 7 bases. The CDR3 has 15 amino acids. The CDR3 DNA reads TGTGCCAGCAGCTTAGGACTAGCGGGATGGAATGAGCAGTTCTTC. Its protein is CASSLGLAGWNEQFF.

The rearrangement uses TRBV6-6 and TRBJ1-1; the D gene is possibly TRBD1 (6 bases). Per the germline V gene, CDR1 is MNHNY and CDR2 is SVGAGI (reference sequence). The CDR3 extends over 15 amino acids. The V gene lost 1 base and the J gene lost 5 bases, with 14 bases spanning the gap. The CDR3 spells CASSYFGGQGTEAFF. In nucleotides, the CDR3 is TGTGCCAGCAGTTACTTCGGGGGGCAGGGAACTGAAGCTTTCTTT.

This clone was recorded only once. This chain uses TRBV7-2 with TRBJ1-2; D is ambiguous. With 6 bases removed from V and 2 bases from J, the gap between germline ends came to 7 bases. The CDR3 is 12 amino acids. Germline CDR1 and CDR2: SGHTA and FQGNSA. The CDR3 region is CASRQTNYGYTF. Written as DNA, the CDR3 is TGTGCCAGCAGACAAACAAACTATGGCTACACCTTC. The variable domain in full, completed from reference TRBV7-2 and TRBJ1-2, reads GAGVSQSPSNKVTEKGKDVELRCDPISGHTALYWYRQSLGQGLEFLIYFQGNSAPDKSGLPSDRFSAERTGGSVSTLTIQRTQQEDSAVYLCASRQTNYGYTFGSGTRLTVV.

The chain is built from TRBV7-2 and TRBJ2-1, with 9 bases fitting TRBD2. This CDR3 comprises 15 residues. Unmatched junction bases numbered 5, after V lost 2 bases and J lost 6 bases. From germline, CDR1 is SGHTA and CDR2 FQGNSA. CDR3 residues: CASSLSLAGFNEQFF. The CDR3 region has the DNA TGTGCCAGCAGCTTAAGCCTAGCGGGATTCAATGAGCAGTTCTTC.

The chain combines TRBV5-4 with TRBJ2-7; tentative D call: TRBD1 (6 bases). V lost 4 bases and J lost 6, with 14 bases in between. The CDR3 spans 13 residues. Germline CDR1 is SGHNT and CDR2 is YYREEE (reference sequence). The CDR3 spells CASSQDRIGEQYF. The DNA for the CDR3 is TGTGCCAGCAGCCAAGACAGGATTGGCGAGCAGTACTTC.

The genes are TRBV19 and TRBJ2-7; TRBD2 aligns across 8 bases. CDR3 length: 15 amino acids. J was trimmed by 2 bases and V by 5 bases; bases with no gene match: 8. Germline V gene data show CDR1 as LNHDA and CDR2 as SQIVND (reference sequence). The CDR3 nucleotides read TGTGCCAGTAGTGAGCGGGGGCAGGCGCCCTACGAGCAGTACTTC. It specifies CASSERGQAPYEQYF.

The chain couples TRBV11-3 to TRBJ2-2, with 9 nucleotides matching TRBD1. V was clipped by 6 bases and J by 3 bases; unmatched bases: 11. In germline, CDR1 is SGHNT, CDR2 YENEEA. There are 17 residues in the CDR3. The CDR3 DNA is TGTGCCAGCAGGCCCGGGACAGGGTATTCGGACACCGGGGAGCTGTTTTTT. It is translated as CASRPGTGYSDTGELFF.

CDR3 DNA: TGTGCCATCAGTGAGAGCTTGATAGCGGGAAGGGATACGCAGTATTTT. Translating it yields CAISESLIAGRDTQYF. The chain carries TRBV10-3 and TRBJ2-3; TRBD2 matches 8 bases. Trimming cost V 2 bases and J 6 bases; bases outside gene matches: 10. Germline CDR1 and CDR2: ENHRY and SYGVKD. This CDR3 is built from 16 residues.

The chain is built from TRBV19 and TRBJ2-3; 12 bases map to TRBD2. Germline assignment: CDR1 LNHDA and CDR2 SQIVND (reference sequence). The CDR3 is made up of 15 amino acids. Losses at the gene ends were 4 bases for V and 3 bases for J; bases not matched to a gene: 2. CDR3 DNA: TGTGCCAGTAGTAAAGGACTAGCGGGAACAGATACGCAGTATTTT. Amino acids: CASSKGLAGTDTQYF. The full variable domain, with the rest looked up from reference TRBV19 and TRBJ2-3, is DGGITQSPKYLFRKEGQNVTLSCEQNLNHDAMYWYRQDPGQGLRLIYYSQIVNDFQKGDIAEGYSVSREKKESFPLTVTSAQKNPTAFYLCASSKGLAGTDTQYFGPGTRLTVL.

The chain couples TRBV11-2 to TRBJ1-1, with D perhaps matching TRBD1 (5 bases). From germline, CDR1 is SGHAT and CDR2 FQNNGV. Trimming shortened V by 4 bases and J by 7 bases, and 13 bases separated the two germline ends. This CDR3 contains 13 residues. CDR3 region: CASSYTGQSEAFF. CDR3 DNA: TGTGCCAGCAGCTATACAGGCCAGAGTGAAGCTTTCTTT.

This chain connects TRBV27 to TRBJ2-7, with 8 bases identical to TRBD2. The CDR3 contains 16 residues. The germline V gene has CDR1 MNHEY and CDR2 SMNVEV (reference sequence). The junction had 11 bases not matched to a gene; V was cut back by 6 bases and J by 1 base. The DNA of the CDR3 is TGTGCCAGCAGGGATCTTTTAGCGGGACGATCCTACGAGCAGTACTTC. Protein: CASRDLLAGRSYEQYF.

The chain combines TRBV19 with TRBJ1-4; weak D call: TRBD1 (6 bases). V lost 5 bases to trimming and J lost 6 bases, with 16 bases between them. CDR3 size: 15 residues. The germline V gene encodes CDR1 LNHDA and CDR2 SQIVND (reference sequence). CDR3: CASSPAQGLDEKLFF. Here the CDR3 DNA reads TGTGCCAGTAGTCCAGCACAGGGATTGGATGAAAAACTGTTTTTT.

This clone showed up just once. The chain recombines TRBV30 with TRBJ2-1; D possibly matches TRBD1 or TRBD2 (5 bases each). CDR3 length equals 15 residues. The V and J ends lost 3 bases and 2 bases respectively, with 14 bases between them. The germline CDR1 and CDR2 sequences are GTSNPN and SVGIG (reference sequence). CDR3 sequence: CAWSPGTPTYNEQFF. CDR3 sequence (DNA): TGTGCCTGGAGCCCCGGGACGCCAACCTACAATGAGCAGTTCTTC.

The chain uses TRBV19 and TRBJ2-1; 14 nucleotides match TRBD2. CDR1 and CDR2 from the germline V gene are LNHDA and SQIVND (reference sequence). The J segment lost 7 bases and the V segment lost 10 bases, leaving 3 bases of the junction unmatched. The CDR3 totals 13 residues. The CDR3 loop reads CATRLAGGNEQFF. For the CDR3, the DNA is TGTGCCACTAGACTAGCGGGAGGGAATGAGCAGTTCTTC.

This clone has only one observation. The V call is TRBV6-5, the J call TRBJ1-3; D is unclear. V was cut by 6 bases and J by 0 bases, with 6 bases left in between. This CDR3 has 13 residues. Per the germline V gene, CDR1 is MNHEY and CDR2 is SVGAGI. The DNA for the CDR3 is TGTGCCAGCAGCTTATACTCTGGAAACACCATATATTTT. This translates into CASSLYSGNTIYF.

The gene calls are TRBV6-1 and TRBJ2-3; TRBD1 matches at 7 bases. CDR1 and CDR2 (germline): MNHNS, SASEGT. J gave up 0 bases and V 4 bases, and 10 bases lay outside the gene matches. CDR3 size: 17 residues. CDR3 region: CASSARQGASSTDTQYF. CDR3 sequence (DNA): TGTGCCAGCAGTGCACGACAGGGCGCCTCTAGCACAGATACGCAGTATTTT.

This clone was detected only a few times. V gene TRBV6-5 combines with J gene TRBJ1-1, with D possibly matching TRBD1 (5 bases). Germline CDR1 is MNHEY and CDR2 is SVGAGI. Deletions cut 4 bases from V and 6 bases from J, with 12 bases between. The CDR3 is made up of 13 amino acids. This chain's CDR3 is CASSFGGGAEAFF. In nucleotides, the CDR3 is TGTGCCAGCAGTTTCGGGGGAGGGGCTGAAGCTTTCTTT.

The chain couples TRBV30 to TRBJ2-2; D remains unclear. Trimming shortened V by 0 bases and J by 7 bases, and 6 bases separated the two germline ends. The CDR3 sequence is 12 residues long. Germline values: CDR1 GTSNPN, CDR2 SVGIG (reference sequence). This CDR3 is CAWSVWFGELFF. The CDR3 DNA reads TGTGCCTGGAGTGTTTGGTTCGGGGAGCTGTTTTTT.

The chain uses TRBV5-1 and TRBJ1-3; no definite D call. From germline, CDR1 is SGHRS and CDR2 YFSETQ. The CDR3 length is 16 residues. The germline V and J ends were trimmed by 4 bases and 4 bases, with 18 bases remaining between them. CDR3 coding DNA: TGCGCCAGCAGCCTCGCTGGGCCCCGACGGGGAAACACCATATATTTT. It translates to CASSLAGPRRGNTIYF.

This clone was counted once. This chain links TRBV18 with TRBJ2-1, with D unresolved. V gave up 2 bases and J gave up 3 bases, with 11 bases separating them. Germline V lookup: CDR1 KGHSH, CDR2 LQKENI. This CDR3 is 15 amino acids long. CDR3 amino acids: CASSPSLSSYNEQFF. The DNA for the CDR3 is TGTGCCAGCTCACCATCGCTGTCTAGCTACAATGAGCAGTTCTTC.

J is TRBJ2-7 and V is TRBV18; possible D gene TRBD1, 5 bases. Germline CDR1 reads KGHSH; CDR2 reads LQKENI. V lost 2 bases and J 5 bases, leaving 10 bases between the germline ends. The CDR3 is 13 amino acids. CDR3 sequence reads: CASSPDTGNEQYF. The CDR3, as DNA: TGTGCCAGCTCACCAGACACAGGAAACGAGCAGTACTTC.

The J gene is TRBJ2-1, the V gene TRBV4-2; 12 nucleotides match TRBD2. After removal of 4 bases from V and 8 bases from J, the junction contained 3 bases not matched to a gene. This CDR3 comprises 14 residues. Germline V CDR1 and CDR2: LGHNA, YNFKEQ. In nucleotides, the CDR3 is TGTGCCAGCAGCCCCCGACTAGCGGGGGATGAGCAGTTCTTC. Protein sequence: CASSPRLAGDEQFF.

Only one count was recorded for this clone. CDR3 DNA sequence: TGTGCCAGCAGCTTAGATGGTACCTCTAGCACAGATACGCAGTATTTT. It translates to CASSLDGTSSTDTQYF. The J gene is TRBJ2-3, the V gene TRBV7-9; unclear D gene. From germline, CDR1 is SEHNR and CDR2 FQNEAQ (reference sequence). This CDR3 spans 16 amino acids. V was shortened by 1 base and J by 0 bases, with 11 bases between the two germline ends.

The chain links TRBV27 to TRBJ2-1; 10 bases match TRBD2. V shed 5 bases and J 7 bases; nucleotides not matched to a gene: 5. The germline V gene encodes CDR1 MNHEY and CDR2 SMNVEV (reference sequence). CDR3 size: 14 residues. This CDR3 reads CASSQREGRNEQFF. The CDR3 DNA is TGTGCCAGCAGTCAGCGGGAGGGCCGGAATGAGCAGTTCTTC.